These 20 T cell receptor beta chains were sequenced from one sample in a study of T cells in Graves' hyperthyroidism and ophthalmopathy. RNA transcripts yielded amplified TCR beta CDR3 regions. TCR CDR3 regions were first amplified by RT-PCR with HTBI primers. Each CDR3 protein gets one entry after TCRdb re-called the multiplex PCR reads with MiXCR. The table has under 250,000 distinct CDR3 sequences, approximately 17% seen once. The sample consisted of blood. These TCRs come from a man aged 50 or older with Graves' hyperthyroidism.

The sample holds many counts of this clonotype. The chain couples TRBV5-1 to TRBJ2-1; a weak D match, TRBD2 (5 bases). Germline V gives CDR1 SGHRS, CDR2 YFSETQ. V lost 0 bases and J 8 bases, leaving 12 bases between the germline ends. The length of the CDR3 is 14 residues. DNA for the CDR3: TGCGCCAGCAGCTTGGCCGCGGGCGGAGATGAGCAGTTCTTC. This translates into CASSLAAGGDEQFF.

This chain's CDR3 is CAISGPNEETQYF. The CDR3, as DNA: TGTGCCATCAGTGGTCCTAATGAAGAGACCCAGTACTTC. The gene calls are TRBV10-3 and TRBJ2-5; D is unresolved. The V gene's germline CDR1 is ENHRY and CDR2 SYGVKD. Trimming removed 4 bases at V and 3 bases at J, with 9 bases between. This CDR3 region has 13 residues.

The table lists this clonotype with a few counts. The chain carries TRBV9 and TRBJ2-7; a possible D gene is TRBD2 (6 bases). The CDR3 totals 11 residues. V was shortened by 3 bases and J by 7 bases, with 8 bases between the two germline ends. CDR1 and CDR2 (germline): SGDLS, YYNGEE. CDR3 sequence: CASSGGVEQYF. The CDR3 DNA reads TGTGCCAGCAGCGGGGGGGTGGAGCAGTACTTC.

There are many counts of this clonotype. The chain carries TRBV28 and TRBJ2-7; possibly TRBD1 or TRBD2 for D (5 bases each). Germline loops: CDR1 MDHEN, CDR2 SYDVKM. The V gene lost 7 bases and the J gene lost 1 base, with 17 bases spanning the gap. There are 15 residues in the CDR3. In nucleotides, the CDR3 is TGTGCCAGCACCCCGGGGACCGCCATGTCCTACGAGCAGTACTTC. It is translated as CASTPGTAMSYEQYF.

With respect to this clonotype: The CDR3 end shows no conserved phenylalanine or tryptophan, and so a read error is likely. The J gene is TRBJ2-7, the V gene TRBV20-1, with 7 bases aligning to TRBD2. CDR3 length equals 15 residues. Looked up from germline, CDR1 is DFQATT and CDR2 is SNEGSKA (reference sequence). J was trimmed by 2 bases and V by 3 bases; bases with no gene match: 10. The CDR3 coding sequence is TGCAGTGCTAGTTCTCCAACTAGCGTAACCTACGAGCAGTACCTC. Translation: CSASSPTSVTYEQYL.

This clonotype was recorded many times. CDR3 sequence (DNA): TGCGCCAGCAGCTCACGACAGGGGACAGATACGCAGTATTTT. This sequence encodes CASSSRQGTDTQYF. The chain joins TRBV5-1 to TRBJ2-3; 8 nucleotides agree with TRBD1. The germline V gene has CDR1 SGHRS and CDR2 YFSETQ. V gave up 3 bases and J gave up 3 bases; unmatched junction bases: 3. The CDR3 has 14 residues.

The genes are TRBV7-9 and TRBJ2-5; 8 bases line up with TRBD1. Germline CDR1 reads SEHNR; CDR2 reads FQNEAQ (reference sequence). CDR3 size: 15 residues. The V gene end was trimmed by 5 bases and the J gene end by 5 bases; junction bases not matched to a gene: 10. The CDR3 loop reads CASSVSQGALETQYF. CDR3 DNA sequence: TGTGCCAGCAGCGTGTCCCAGGGGGCTTTGGAGACCCAGTACTTC.

About this clonotype: This may arise from a read error, as a much more abundant clone is one base away. V and J are TRBV7-8 and TRBJ2-6; D gene ambiguous. The germline V gene encodes CDR1 SGHVS and CDR2 FQNEAQ. With 5 bases removed from V and 2 bases from J, the gap between germline ends came to 13 bases. This CDR3 has 16 amino acids. CDR3 coding DNA: TGTGCCAGCAGCCAATCCGTAGACCCTGGGGCCAACGTCCTGACTTTC. Translating it yields CASSQSVDPGANVLTF.

The V gene is TRBV11-2, the J gene TRBJ2-1; 11 nucleotides line up with TRBD2. The V segment lost 4 bases and the J segment 9 bases; nucleotides outside the gene matches: 8. The germline V gene encodes CDR1 SGHAT and CDR2 FQNNGV. The CDR3 sequence is 15 residues long. The CDR3 sequence is CASSWGLAEDTEQFF. In nucleotides, the CDR3 is TGTGCCAGCAGCTGGGGACTAGCGGAAGATACTGAGCAGTTCTTC. The entire variable domain, with the rest obtained from reference TRBV11-2 and TRBJ2-1, is as follows: EAGVAQSPRYKIIEKRQSVAFWCNPISGHATLYWYQQILGQGPKLLIQFQNNGVVDDSQLPKDRFSAERLKGVDSTLKIQPAKLEDSAVYLCASSWGLAEDTEQFFGPGTRLTVL.

There are many counts of this clonotype. Written as DNA, the CDR3 is TGTGCCAGCAGCTTAGAGGACCTTATCTATGGCTACACCTTC. Protein: CASSLEDLIYGYTF. The chain is built from TRBV7-2 and TRBJ1-2; D call uncertain. Germline V CDR1 and CDR2: SGHTA, FQGNSA. The V and J ends lost 1 base and 4 bases respectively, with 10 bases between them. The CDR3 spans 14 residues.

The chain has TRBV18 and TRBJ2-1, with 10 bases that match TRBD2. With V trimmed by 5 bases and J by 5 bases, 12 bases remained unmatched. The CDR3 runs to 17 residues. In germline, CDR1 is KGHSH, CDR2 LQKENI. CDR3 coding DNA: TGTGCCAGCTCATCAAGTTATAGCGGGAGGATCCACAATGAGCAGTTCTTC. Encoded protein: CASSSSYSGRIHNEQFF.

This clonotype was seen a single time. This rearrangement joins TRBV20-1 to TRBJ2-3; TRBD2 agrees at 12 bases. J lost 5 bases, V lost 6 bases, and 6 bases had no gene match. CDR1 and CDR2 from the germline V gene are DFQATT and SNEGSKA (reference sequence). This CDR3 has 14 residues. CDR3: CSAAPGLAGDTQYF. The CDR3 bases are TGCAGTGCCGCTCCGGGACTAGCGGGAGATACGCAGTATTTT.

This clonotype has ten or more counts. V and J are TRBV12-3 or TRBV12-4 and TRBJ2-1; a weak D match, TRBD2 (6 bases). There are 11 residues in the CDR3. Trimming pared 5 bases from V and 7 bases from J, leaving 6 bases between. The CDR3 DNA reads TGTGCCAGCAGTCGGGGGAATGAGCAGTTCTTC. Amino acids: CASSRGNEQFF.

This clonotype was seen a few times. The gene calls are TRBV4-1 and TRBJ1-4; 7 nucleotides agree with TRBD1. This CDR3 has 15 residues. V trimming: 3 bases; J trimming: 7 bases; junction bases outside the gene matches: 8. Germline V CDR1 and CDR2: MGHRA, YSYEKL. CDR3 nucleotides: TGCGCCAGCAGCCAGGGACAGTTGGTTGCTGAAAAACTGTTTTTT. This sequence encodes CASSQGQLVAEKLFF.

This clonotype came up a few times. The gene calls are TRBV5-4 and TRBJ2-7, with D perhaps being TRBD1 or TRBD2 (6 bases each). CDR3 length equals 14 residues. V shed 5 bases and J shed 9 bases, with 21 bases lying between them. Germline values: CDR1 SGHNT, CDR2 YYREEE (reference sequence). The CDR3 DNA follows: TGTGCCAGCAGTGGGGGCAGAGAGATGGAGGGGCAGTACTTC. It yields the protein CASSGGREMEGQYF.

This clonotype turned up a few times. V gene TRBV13 combines with J gene TRBJ2-1; D possibly uses TRBD1 or TRBD2 (6 bases each). Germline-derived CDR1 and CDR2 are PRHDT and FYEKMQ (reference sequence). Deletions cut 5 bases from V and 8 bases from J, with 19 bases between. The CDR3 has 15 amino acids. Here the CDR3 reads CASSPEGRGGYEQFF. CDR3 coding DNA: TGTGCCAGCAGCCCCGAGGGCCGAGGGGGGTATGAGCAGTTCTTC.

The chain is built from TRBV7-6 and TRBJ2-5; D possibly corresponds to TRBD1 (6 bases). Germline V gene lookup returns CDR1 SGHVS and CDR2 FNYEAQ. Trimming left V 1 base short and J 0 bases short, with 9 bases between. This CDR3 contains 15 residues. The CDR3 DNA is TGTGCCAGCAGCTTAGGAGGGGACAACCAAGAGACCCAGTACTTC. It specifies CASSLGGDNQETQYF.

This clonotype has a handful of counts. The V call is TRBV20-1, the J call TRBJ2-2; 7 positions agree with TRBD2. The CDR3 spans 14 residues. Looked up from germline, CDR1 is DFQATT and CDR2 is SNEGSKA (reference sequence). V was clipped by 6 bases and J by 6 bases; unmatched bases: 10. This chain's CDR3 is CSAQSGIGAGELFF. CDR3 in DNA: TGCAGTGCCCAGAGCGGGATCGGGGCCGGGGAGCTGTTTTTT.

There are many counts of this clonotype. The chain uses TRBV27 and TRBJ2-1; TRBD1 matches 8 bases. The V gene end was trimmed by 4 bases and the J gene end by 4 bases; junction bases not matched to a gene: 21. Per germline, CDR1 MNHEY and CDR2 SMNVEV (reference sequence). The CDR3 loop spans 20 amino acids. CDR3 residues: CASSSYLSDRGNKGYNEQFF. The DNA of the CDR3 is TGTGCCAGCAGTTCCTACCTCTCCGACAGGGGAAATAAGGGATACAATGAGCAGTTCTTC.

This clonotype was counted ten times or more. The chain links TRBV20-1 to TRBJ2-3, with 7 nucleotides matching TRBD2. The ends lost 3 bases at V and 2 bases at J; junction bases unmatched: 11. The CDR3 is 16 amino acids. Looked up from germline, CDR1 is DFQATT and CDR2 is SNEGSKA (reference sequence). The CDR3 coding sequence is TGCAGTGCTAGGCGGTGGGTTAGCGGGTTCACAGATACGCAGTATTTT. The encoded protein is CSARRWVSGFTDTQYF.